The subject of this entry is one T cell receptor beta chain. No antigen is known for it. The data derive from a study of CD8 T cell repertoires and HIV-1 epitope variants. Study at large: Enriched T cells were co-cultured with equal numbers of autologous T cell-negative antigen-presenting cells.

TCR beta CDR3 was sequenced at survey depth on immunoSEQ. Assay used: immunoSEQ multiplex PCR; TCRdb lists only in-frame clones, some missing. This table has several thousand clones, 55% to 80% appearing once. The CDR3 is 15 amino acids. V was clipped by 7 bases and J by 0 bases; unmatched bases: 6. In germline, CDR1 is MNHEY, CDR2 SVGAGI. Material for sequencing was cultured CD8+ T cells derived from PBMCs. The TCR sequence derives from a male donor with HIV. The chain joins TRBV6-5 to TRBJ2-7, with 10 bases lining up with TRBD2. The CDR3 DNA is TGTGCCAGCATTTCTAGCGGGGGCAGCTCCTACGAGCAGTACTTC. Translation: CASISSGGSSYEQYF.